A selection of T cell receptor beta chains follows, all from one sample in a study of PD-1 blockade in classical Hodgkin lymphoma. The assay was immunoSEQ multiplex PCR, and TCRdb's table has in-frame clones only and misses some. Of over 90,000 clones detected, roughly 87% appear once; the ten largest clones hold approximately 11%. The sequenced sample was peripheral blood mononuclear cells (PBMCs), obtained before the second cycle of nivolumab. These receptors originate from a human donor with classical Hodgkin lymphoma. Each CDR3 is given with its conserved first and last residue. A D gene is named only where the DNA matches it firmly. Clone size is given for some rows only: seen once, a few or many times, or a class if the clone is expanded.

CDR3: CAWSVATAEQFF
DNA: TGTGCCTGGAGTGTAGCCACCGCTGAGCAGTTCTTC
J: TRBJ2-1
V: TRBV30
size: NA
D: NA

CDR3: CASSLQGSLTGYTF
DNA: TGTGCCAGTAGTTTACAGGGATCCCTAACTGGCTACACCTTC
J: TRBJ1-2
V: TRBV19
size: NA
D: NA

CDR3: CASSTGTGGFAKETQYF
DNA: TGCGCCAGCAGTACCGGGACAGGGGGTTTCGCCAAAGAGACCCAGTACTTC
J: TRBJ2-5
V: TRBV5-1
size: NA
D: TRBD1

CDR3: CSVGLAGRYNEQFF
DNA: TGCAGCGTGGGACTAGCGGGAAGGTACAATGAGCAGTTCTTC
J: TRBJ2-1
V: TRBV29-1
size: NA
D: TRBD2

CDR3: CASSLVGGRGTDTQYF
DNA: TGTGCCAGCAGCTTAGTGGGCGGGAGGGGCACAGATACGCAGTATTTT
J: TRBJ2-3
V: TRBV7-2
size: once
D: TRBD2

CDR3: CASSILPAASYEQYF
DNA: TGTGCCAGTAGTATCCTCCCCGCGGCGTCCTACGAGCAGTACTTC
J: TRBJ2-7
V: TRBV19
size: NA
D: NA

CDR3: CASSVGVDTSYEQYF
DNA: TGTGCCAGCAGTGTGGGGGTTGACACCTCCTACGAGCAGTACTTC
J: TRBJ2-7
V: TRBV6-1
size: NA
D: NA

CDR3: CASTGTGGYTGELFF
DNA: TGTGCCAGCACCGGGACAGGGGGCTACACCGGGGAGCTGTTTTTT
J: TRBJ2-2
V: TRBV6-1
size: NA
D: TRBD1

CDR3: CASSLAGPEAFF
DNA: TGCGCCAGCAGCTTGGCGGGGCCTGAAGCTTTCTTT
J: TRBJ1-1
V: TRBV5-1
size: NA
D: NA

CDR3: CSADTGYEQYF
DNA: TGCAGCGCGGACACCGGCTACGAGCAGTACTTC
J: TRBJ2-7
V: TRBV29-1
size: NA
D: NA

CDR3: CASSIATGGSYEQYF
DNA: TGTGCCAGTAGTATAGCGACGGGAGGGTCCTACGAGCAGTACTTC
J: TRBJ2-7
V: TRBV19
size: NA
D: TRBD2

CDR3: CASSIRGQGDQPQHF
DNA: TGTGCCAGTAGTATTAGAGGACAAGGTGATCAGCCCCAGCATTTT
J: TRBJ1-5
V: TRBV19
size: NA
D: NA

CDR3: CASTETGRNTEAFF
DNA: TGTGCCAGCACCGAGACAGGTCGGAACACTGAAGCTTTCTTT
J: TRBJ1-1
V: TRBV5-4
size: NA
D: NA

CDR3: CASSLRQSYSYNEQFF
DNA: TGTGCCAGCAGCTTACGACAATCCTACTCCTACAATGAGCAGTTCTTC
J: TRBJ2-1
V: TRBV11-2
size: NA
D: NA

CDR3: CASRRLAGEGTQYF
DNA: TGTGCCAGCAGAAGACTAGCGGGAGAGGGTACGCAGTATTTT
J: TRBJ2-3
V: TRBV6-5
size: NA
D: TRBD2

CDR3: CASSVVGRGETEAFF
DNA: TGTGCCAGCAGCGTAGTGGGGCGGGGGGAAACTGAAGCTTTCTTT
J: TRBJ1-1
V: TRBV9
size: NA
D: NA

CDR3: CASSLGTVTHYEQYF
DNA: TGTGCCAGCAGCCTAGGAACCGTGACACACTACGAGCAGTACTTC
J: TRBJ2-7
V: TRBV2
size: once
D: NA

CDR3: CASSYRGQNTEAFF
DNA: TGTGCCAGCAGCTACAGGGGGCAAAACACTGAAGCTTTCTTT
J: TRBJ1-1
V: TRBV28
size: NA
D: TRBD1

CDR3: CATSARQGTNEKLFF
DNA: TGTGCCACCAGCGCCCGACAGGGCACTAATGAAAAACTGTTTTTT
J: TRBJ1-4
V: TRBV15
size: NA
D: TRBD1

CDR3: CASSQDFYEQYF
DNA: TGTGCCAGCAGCCAAGATTTCTACGAGCAGTACTTC
J: TRBJ2-7
V: TRBV4-2
size: NA
D: NA

CDR3: CASTLSDSYNEQFF
DNA: TGTGCCAGCACCCTTAGCGACTCCTACAATGAGCAGTTCTTC
J: TRBJ2-1
V: TRBV7-8
size: NA
D: NA

CDR3: CASSSLRDNQPQHF
DNA: TGTGCCAGCAGCTCCCTAAGGGACAATCAGCCCCAGCATTTT
J: TRBJ1-5
V: TRBV7-9
size: NA
D: NA

CDR3: CSVKKGQGGYGYTF
DNA: TGCAGCGTTAAGAAGGGACAGGGGGGCTATGGCTACACCTTC
J: TRBJ1-2
V: TRBV29-1
size: NA
D: TRBD1

CDR3: CASSLATSGGLSYEQYF
DNA: TGTGCCAGCAGCTTAGCTACAAGCGGGGGCCTCTCCTACGAGCAGTACTTC
J: TRBJ2-7
V: TRBV11-2
size: NA
D: TRBD2

CDR3: CASSPWGREAGNEQFF
DNA: TGTGCCAGCAGCCCGTGGGGCCGGGAGGCCGGCAATGAGCAGTTCTTC
J: TRBJ2-1
V: TRBV4-2
size: NA
D: TRBD2

CDR3: CASSPARSSYEQYF
DNA: TGTGCCAGCTCACCCGCTAGGTCCTCCTACGAGCAGTACTTC
J: TRBJ2-7
V: TRBV18
size: NA
D: NA

CDR3: CASSLSGAGRTGELFF
DNA: TGTGCCAGCAGTTTAAGCGGGGCGGGTAGAACCGGGGAGCTGTTTTTT
J: TRBJ2-2
V: TRBV27
size: NA
D: TRBD2

CDR3: CASSDTGYQETQYF
DNA: TGTGCCAGCAGTGACACAGGGTACCAAGAGACCCAGTACTTC
J: TRBJ2-5
V: TRBV6-1
size: NA
D: NA

CDR3: CASSLSQDRAFF
DNA: TGTGCCAGCAGTTTATCCCAAGACCGGGCTTTCTTT
J: TRBJ1-1
V: TRBV28
size: NA
D: NA

CDR3: CASSIDQAETQYF
DNA: TGTGCCAGTAGTATAGATCAGGCAGAGACCCAGTACTTC
J: TRBJ2-5
V: TRBV19
size: NA
D: NA

CDR3: CASRTTGPGNTIYF
DNA: TGTGCCAGCAGGACGACAGGGCCCGGAAACACCATATATTTT
J: TRBJ1-3
V: TRBV7-9
size: NA
D: TRBD1

CDR3: CASSDPGLTWGEAFF
DNA: TGTGCCAGCAGTGACCCAGGACTTACCTGGGGTGAAGCTTTCTTT
J: TRBJ1-1
V: TRBV2
size: NA
D: NA

CDR3: CASGGDFYNEQFF
DNA: TGTGCCAGCGGGGGGGATTTTTACAATGAGCAGTTCTTC
J: TRBJ2-1
V: TRBV19
size: NA
D: TRBD2

CDR3: CASSFRGTEAFF
DNA: TGTGCCAGCAGTTTCAGGGGCACTGAAGCTTTCTTT
J: TRBJ1-1
V: TRBV28
size: NA
D: NA

CDR3: CASSLLGLAGKGGELFF
DNA: TGCGCCAGCAGCTTGCTCGGACTAGCGGGAAAGGGCGGGGAGCTGTTTTTT
J: TRBJ2-2
V: TRBV5-1
size: NA
D: TRBD2

CDR3: CASSLDGPGTGEDTQYF
DNA: TGTGCCAGCAGCTTAGACGGGCCGGGGACGGGGGAAGATACGCAGTATTTT
J: TRBJ2-3
V: TRBV7-8
size: NA
D: NA

CDR3: CASSPGAGYTF
DNA: TGTGCCAGCTCACCAGGGGCTGGCTACACCTTC
J: TRBJ1-2
V: TRBV18
size: few
D: NA

CDR3: CASSPQLAGFSYEQYF
DNA: TGTGCCAGCTCACCACAGCTAGCGGGGTTCTCCTACGAGCAGTACTTC
J: TRBJ2-7
V: TRBV18
size: NA
D: TRBD2

CDR3: CASSFSSGGPTDTQYF
DNA: TGCGCCAGCAGCTTTTCTAGCGGGGGCCCCACAGATACGCAGTATTTT
J: TRBJ2-3
V: TRBV5-1
size: NA
D: TRBD2

CDR3: CASSLTPDSSYNEQFF
DNA: TGTGCCAGCAGCTTAACCCCAGACTCCTCCTACAATGAGCAGTTCTTC
J: TRBJ2-1
V: TRBV7-3
size: NA
D: NA

CDR3: CASSTGLAGGQETQYF
DNA: TGTGCCAGCAGCACCGGACTAGCGGGGGGGCAAGAGACCCAGTACTTC
J: TRBJ2-5
V: TRBV9
size: NA
D: TRBD2

CDR3: CASSLTQGFSYEQYF
DNA: TGTGCCAGCAGCCTCACGCAGGGATTCTCGTACGAGCAGTACTTC
J: TRBJ2-7
V: TRBV28
size: NA
D: NA

CDR3: CASRGGQGRNEQFF
DNA: TGTGCCAGCAGGGGGGGGCAGGGGAGGAATGAGCAGTTCTTC
J: TRBJ2-1
V: TRBV6-6
size: once
D: NA

CDR3: CASSRVSSYEQYF
DNA: TGTGCCAGCAGCCGGGTCTCCTCCTACGAGCAGTACTTC
J: TRBJ2-7
V: TRBV7-9
size: NA
D: NA

CDR3: CASSFASPDSYEQYF
DNA: TGTGCCAGCAGTTTTGCCAGTCCAGACTCCTACGAGCAGTACTTC
J: TRBJ2-7
V: TRBV28
size: NA
D: NA

CDR3: CSAGQGNIQYF
DNA: TGCAGCGCCGGACAGGGAAACATTCAGTACTTC
J: TRBJ2-4
V: TRBV29-1
size: once
D: TRBD1

CDR3: CASSDLGVLTGELFF
DNA: TGTGCCAGCAGCGATTTGGGGGTACTTACCGGGGAGCTGTTTTTT
J: TRBJ2-2
V: TRBV2
size: NA
D: NA

CDR3: CASSPRTGIHNEQFF
DNA: TGTGCCAGCAGCCCCCGGACAGGGATCCACAATGAGCAGTTCTTC
J: TRBJ2-1
V: TRBV13
size: NA
D: TRBD1

CDR3: CASSPRKTGGNTIYF
DNA: TGTGCCAGCTCACCACGGAAAACAGGTGGAAACACCATATATTTT
J: TRBJ1-3
V: TRBV18
size: NA
D: NA

CDR3: CASSLAAQNYEQYF
DNA: TGTGCCAGCAGCTTAGCTGCCCAAAACTACGAGCAGTACTTC
J: TRBJ2-7
V: TRBV7-9
size: NA
D: NA

CDR3: CASSFDGTSKFF
DNA: TGTGCCAGCAGTTTCGACGGGACTAGCAAGTTCTTC
J: TRBJ2-1
V: TRBV27
size: NA
D: TRBD2

CDR3: CAISESGLGEAFF
DNA: TGTGCCATCAGTGAGTCGGGTCTGGGTGAAGCTTTCTTT
J: TRBJ1-1
V: TRBV10-3
size: NA
D: NA

CDR3: CAWSWNRGGSPQHF
DNA: TGTGCCTGGAGTTGGAACCGAGGAGGGTCGCCCCAGCATTTT
J: TRBJ1-5
V: TRBV30
size: NA
D: NA

CDR3: CASSRGTTDYEQYF
DNA: TGTGCCAGCTCCCGGGGGACTACGGACTACGAGCAGTACTTC
J: TRBJ2-7
V: TRBV18
size: NA
D: TRBD2

CDR3: CASSYPSTGELFF
DNA: TGTGCCAGCAGTTACCCATCAACCGGGGAGCTGTTTTTT
J: TRBJ2-2
V: TRBV6-6
size: NA
D: NA

CDR3: CASSPKQGTYNSPLHF
DNA: TGTGCCAGCTCACCAAAGCAGGGAACTTATAATTCACCCCTCCACTTT
J: TRBJ1-6
V: TRBV18
size: once
D: NA

CDR3: CASSLGGLAGRAKNIQYF
DNA: TGTGCCAGCAGCTTGGGTGGACTAGCGGGCCGGGCCAAAAACATTCAGTACTTC
J: TRBJ2-4
V: TRBV5-4
size: NA
D: TRBD2

CDR3: CASSLGQGGDTQYF
DNA: TGTGCCAGCAGCCTAGGACAGGGGGGTGATACGCAGTATTTT
J: TRBJ2-3
V: TRBV7-7
size: NA
D: TRBD1

CDR3: CASSSGTGWNTEAFF
DNA: TGTGCCAGCAGTTCCGGGACAGGTTGGAACACTGAAGCTTTCTTT
J: TRBJ1-1
V: TRBV7-9
size: once
D: TRBD1